These 30 T cell receptor beta chains originate from one sample sequenced in a study of blood T cells in healthy people across ages. Primed by a sample-barcoded 5' primer and a J-beta primer mix, a second PCR proceeded for roughly 7 to 12 cycles. TCRdb called the 5' RACE reads again in MiXCR, with one record for every CDR3 protein. The table has hundreds of thousands of distinct CDR3 sequences, around 30% seen once; the top ten hold around 16%. Sequenced: blood. The origin of the receptors is a woman older than 75 in good health.

Ten or more counts support this clonotype. V gene TRBV7-9 combines with J gene TRBJ2-1, with TRBD2 matching over 8 bases. V shed 0 bases, J shed 6 bases, and the junction held 4 bases outside the gene matches. Germline V CDR1 and CDR2: SEHNR, FQNEAQ (reference sequence). The CDR3 loop spans 15 amino acids. The CDR3 is CASSLASGAINEQFF. The CDR3 region has the DNA TGTGCCAGCAGCTTAGCTAGCGGGGCGATCAATGAGCAGTTCTTC.

The CDR3 is CASSENSPTDTQYF. In nucleotides, the CDR3 is TGCGCCAGCAGTGAAAACTCCCCGACAGATACGCAGTATTTT. The rearrangement uses TRBV10-1 and TRBJ2-3; D gene uncertain. Germline loops: CDR1 WNHNN, CDR2 SYGVQD (reference sequence). The V end was cut by 3 bases, the J end by 3 bases, with 10 bases between. This CDR3 contains 14 residues.

This chain uses TRBV10-3 with TRBJ1-2, with no clear D. The CDR3 has 12 residues. Germline CDR1 and CDR2: ENHRY and SYGVKD. Trimming took 5 bases from V and 5 from J, leaving 9 bases between them. Here the CDR3 DNA reads TGTGCCATCAGTCGGACTGATTATGGCTACACCTTC. This codes for CAISRTDYGYTF.

The table lists this clonotype with a few counts. CDR3 region: CASSGALPSPQRAFF. In nucleotides, the CDR3 is TGTGCCAGCAGCGGAGCCCTTCCTTCTCCCCAGCGGGCTTTCTTT. This chain uses TRBV7-9 with TRBJ1-1; D is unclear. Trimming removed 5 bases at V and 11 bases at J, with 24 bases between. Looked up from germline, CDR1 is SEHNR and CDR2 is FQNEAQ (reference sequence). The CDR3 loop spans 15 amino acids.

This clonotype has more than one count but fewer than ten. The chain recombines TRBV10-3 with TRBJ1-4; no definite D call. The germline CDR1 and CDR2 sequences are ENHRY and SYGVKD. V lost 6 bases and J lost 3, with 17 bases in between. CDR3 length equals 16 residues. In DNA form, the CDR3 reads TGTGCCATCAGCCCCAACCTCGTGTCCTCTAATGAAAAACTGTTTTTT. Protein sequence: CAISPNLVSSNEKLFF.

This clonotype was seen a few times. The J gene is TRBJ1-2, the V gene TRBV11-2, with TRBD1 matching 9 bases. Germline CDR1 reads SGHAT; CDR2 reads FQNNGV. With V trimmed by 0 bases and J by 7 bases, 12 bases remained unmatched. The CDR3 has 17 residues. CDR3 bases: TGTGCCAGCAGCTTAGATGGGAGGGAACAGGGGGCCCCTGGCTACACCTTC. Translating gives CASSLDGREQGAPGYTF.

This chain links TRBV20-1 with TRBJ2-1; D uncertain. The assigned J gene may be wrong: the sequence end matches TRBJ2-7 better. CDR3 size: 15 residues. Germline V gene lookup returns CDR1 DFQATT and CDR2 SNEGSKA (reference sequence). The DNA for the CDR3 is TGCAGTGCTAGAGATAGGGCGAGCTCCTACAATGAGCAGTACTTC. Residues: CSARDRASSYNEQYF.

The sample holds a few counts of this clonotype. The chain employs TRBV21-1 and TRBJ1-6; whether TRBD1, the table's D call, matches the DNA was not checked. TRBV21-1 is an annotated pseudogene. The CDR3 runs to 14 residues. CDR3 region: CASSRHRGLSPLHF. The DNA of the CDR3 is TGTGCCAGCAGCAGACACAGGGGGCTTTCACCCCTCCACTTT.

The rearrangement uses TRBV25-1 and TRBJ1-1; no reliable D call. The CDR3 spans 14 residues. Germline V CDR1 and CDR2: MGHDK, SYGVNS. Deletions cut 2 bases from V and 6 bases from J, with 13 bases between. The CDR3 sequence: CASSEPPRKAEAFF. CDR3 bases: TGTGCCAGCAGTGAACCCCCCAGGAAAGCTGAAGCTTTCTTT. The full variable domain, with the rest looked up from reference TRBV25-1 and TRBJ1-1, is EADIYQTPRYLVIGTGKKITLECSQTMGHDKMYWYQQDPGMELHLIHYSYGVNSTEKGDLSSESTVSRIRTEHFPLTLESARPSHTSQYLCASSEPPRKAEAFFGQGTRLTVV.

This clonotype was recorded a few times. This sequence joins TRBV5-1 and TRBJ2-1; TRBD2 might be the D (5 bases). V was clipped by 0 bases and J by 4 bases, with 11 bases between them. Germline CDR1 SGHRS, CDR2 YFSETQ. CDR3 length: 15 amino acids. The DNA for the CDR3 is TGCGCCAGCAGCTTGGAAGCGGAGATATACAATGAGCAGTTCTTC. Translating gives CASSLEAEIYNEQFF.

In regard to this clonotype: This may be a read error: a much more frequent sequence differs by one nucleotide. The CDR3 nucleotides read TGTGCCAGCAGGACGAGACTAGCGGGGAACGAGCAGTACTTC. Amino acids: CASRTRLAGNEQYF. V usage is TRBV6-5 and J usage is TRBJ2-7, with TRBD2 matching over 11 bases. The junction had 6 bases not matched to a gene; V was cut back by 6 bases and J by 5 bases. The CDR3 sequence is 14 residues long. Germline CDR1 is MNHEY and CDR2 is SVGAGI.

Comments on this clonotype: This may arise from a read error, as a much more abundant clone is one base away. The chain recombines TRBV30 with TRBJ1-2; D is possibly TRBD1 (5 bases). CDR3 length equals 12 residues. From germline, CDR1 is GTSNPN and CDR2 SVGIG (reference sequence). For the CDR3, the DNA is TGTGCCTGGAGCTCGATGGGGGATGGCCACACCTTC. Translated, it gives CAWSSMGDGHTF.

The chain links TRBV6-2 or TRBV6-3 to TRBJ2-5; 7 bases map to TRBD1. The CDR3 covers 14 residues. The junction had 5 bases not matched to a gene; V was cut back by 6 bases and J by 1 base. Germline CDR1 reads MNHEY; CDR2 reads SVGEGT. CDR3 protein: CASRSQGTQETQYF. CDR3 coding DNA: TGTGCCAGCAGGTCACAGGGGACCCAAGAGACCCAGTACTTC.

This clonotype was observed at least ten times. The chain combines TRBV11-2 with TRBJ2-7; 10 nucleotides match TRBD2. The germline V gene encodes CDR1 SGHAT and CDR2 FQNNGV. The trim removed 3 bases at V and 5 bases at J, leaving 7 bases unmatched. The CDR3 contains 15 residues. In nucleotides, the CDR3 is TGTGCCAGCAGCTTGGCCGGGACTAGCGCCAACGAGCAGTACTTC. Translated, it gives CASSLAGTSANEQYF.

About this clonotype itself: One end of the junction is discordant with germline, which a read error may explain. The rearrangement links TRBV18 to TRBJ2-5; tentative D call: TRBD1 (5 bases). There are 13 residues in the CDR3. From germline, CDR1 is KGHSH and CDR2 LQKENI. The CDR3 region has the DNA TGTGCCAGCGCACCAGGACAAGAAGAGACCCAGTACTTC. This sequence encodes CASAPGQEETQYF.

This clonotype showed up many times. The chain combines TRBV24-1 with TRBJ2-5, with 8 positions matching TRBD2. The CDR3 sequence is 15 residues long. J lost 1 base, V lost 4 bases, and 4 bases had no gene match. CDR1 and CDR2 (germline): KGHDR, SFDVKD. The CDR3 region is CATSDPGLVQETQYF. DNA for the CDR3: TGTGCCACCAGTGACCCGGGACTAGTCCAAGAGACCCAGTACTTC.

The rearrangement links TRBV24-1 to TRBJ1-2; the D is unclear. V was trimmed by 0 bases and J by 8 bases, leaving 9 bases between them. The CDR3 spans 13 residues. Germline CDR1 KGHDR, CDR2 SFDVKD. In DNA, the CDR3 is TGTGCCACCAGTGATTTGCTGGGTCGGGGCTACACCTTC. This codes for CATSDLLGRGYTF.

The chain couples TRBV18 to TRBJ2-7; 7 bases line up with TRBD2. CDR3 length equals 15 residues. CDR1 and CDR2 (germline): KGHSH, LQKENI. Trimming took 3 bases from V and 2 from J; bases not matched to a gene: 7. The CDR3 coding sequence is TGTGCCAGCTCACCGGATAGCGGGCGAACCTACGAGCAGTACTTC. Translation: CASSPDSGRTYEQYF.

This clonotype was found many times. This rearrangement joins TRBV5-1 to TRBJ1-6; tentatively, D is TRBD1 (5 bases). Trimming took 3 bases from V and 5 from J, leaving 12 bases between them. This CDR3 region has 15 residues. The germline gives CDR1 SGHRS, CDR2 YFSETQ. The CDR3 loop is CASSSGGGNNSPLHF. The DNA for the CDR3 is TGCGCCAGCAGCTCCGGGGGAGGGAATAATTCACCCCTCCACTTT.

In regard to this clonotype: This may arise from a read error, as a much more abundant clone is one base away. This is likely a read error, given that the CDR3 carries no conserved phenylalanine or tryptophan at its end. The chain couples TRBV20-1 to TRBJ2-3; D call uncertain. This CDR3 comprises 14 residues. The germline gives CDR1 DFQATT, CDR2 SNEGSKA (reference sequence). Deletions cut 6 bases from V and 2 bases from J, with 15 bases between. The CDR3 protein is CSATLDSDTDTQYV. In DNA form, the CDR3 reads TGCAGTGCCACCTTGGATTCTGACACAGATACGCAGTATGTT.

The sample holds one count of this clonotype. With a much larger clone just one base away, this may be a read error. Because it lacks the conserved phenylalanine or tryptophan at the end, this CDR3 is likely a read error. This sequence joins TRBV6-1 and TRBJ2-6, with D perhaps assigned TRBD1 or TRBD2 (6 bases each). The V gene's germline CDR1 is MNHNS and CDR2 SASEGT. The CDR3 totals 15 residues. Deletions cut 7 bases from V and 0 bases from J, with 10 bases between. The CDR3 here is CASKGGSSGANVLTV. The CDR3 nucleotides are TGTGCCAGCAAAGGGGGGAGCTCTGGGGCCAACGTCCTGACTGTC.

A remark on this clonotype: It may be a read error: a sequence one base away is much more abundant. The chain employs TRBV4-1 and TRBJ1-5; D is possibly TRBD1 (6 bases). This CDR3 is 14 amino acids long. Germline-derived CDR1 and CDR2 are MGHRA and YSYEKL. The CDR3 sequence is CASSQATGRQPKHF. The CDR3 DNA reads as TGCGCCAGCAGCCAAGCTACAGGGAGGCAGCCCAAGCATTTT.

This clonotype was counted between two and nine times. The gene calls are TRBV18 and TRBJ1-5; a possible D gene is TRBD1 (5 bases). The CDR3 covers 13 residues. The V and J ends lost 2 bases and 6 bases respectively, with 8 bases between them. Germline V gene data show CDR1 as KGHSH and CDR2 as LQKENI. The CDR3 nucleotides are TGTGCCAGCTCACCAGGGGGGACTCAGCCCCAGCATTTT. Protein product: CASSPGGTQPQHF.

There are many counts of this clonotype. The chain has TRBV9 and TRBJ2-3; D might be TRBD1 (5 bases). Germline values: CDR1 SGDLS, CDR2 YYNGEE. The CDR3 consists of 15 residues. V lost 3 bases, J lost 6 bases, and 17 bases lay in between. DNA of the CDR3: TGTGCCAGCAGCGGGCCAGTGGACATCTCGGATACGCAGTATTTT. Its protein is CASSGPVDISDTQYF.

The gene calls are TRBV12-3 or TRBV12-4 and TRBJ2-3, with D maybe TRBD1 (7 bases). This CDR3 contains 16 residues. Trimming took off 6 bases at V and 3 bases at J, with 19 bases between the two ends. CDR3 residues: CASRQQGTGVTDTQYF. Written as DNA, the CDR3 is TGTGCCAGCAGACAACAGGGGACTGGGGTGACAGATACGCAGTATTTT.

V is TRBV7-6 and J is TRBJ2-1, with a tentative D call TRBD1 (5 bases). Germline CDR1 is SGHVS and CDR2 is FNYEAQ. The CDR3 is 16 amino acids. The V gene lost 2 bases and the J gene lost 2 bases, with 13 bases spanning the gap. CDR3 protein: CASSLLMGPTYNEQFF. CDR3 coding DNA: TGTGCCAGCAGCTTATTGATGGGGCCGACCTACAATGAGCAGTTCTTC.

Regarding this clonotype: This may be a read error: a much more frequent sequence differs by one nucleotide. V is TRBV5-1 and J is TRBJ1-5, with TRBD1 matching 9 bases. The CDR3 totals 15 residues. The V gene's germline CDR1 is SGHRS and CDR2 YFSETQ. Here the CDR3 DNA reads TGCGCCAGCAGCCACGGGACAGGGTTAAATCGGCCCCAGCATTTT. It codes for CASSHGTGLNRPQHF. The complete variable domain, with remaining parts taken from reference TRBV5-1 and TRBJ1-5, reads KAGVTQTPRYLIKTRGQQVTLSCSPISGHRSVSWYQQTPGQGLQFLFEYFSETQRNKGNFPGRFSGRQFSNSRSEMNVSTLELGDSALYLCASSHGTGLNRPQHFGDGTRLSIL.

In its sample, this clonotype was seen many times. The rearrangement joins TRBV9 to TRBJ2-5; 10 bases map to TRBD2. Germline CDR1 and CDR2: SGDLS and YYNGEE. V was pared by 4 bases and J by 6 bases, with 24 bases of the junction left unmatched. This CDR3 spans 20 amino acids. This chain's CDR3 is CASSPHSPRVAGGYHQTQYF. The CDR3 nucleotides read TGTGCCAGCAGCCCTCACAGCCCCAGGGTAGCGGGGGGCTACCACCAGACCCAGTACTTC.

This clonotype was detected many times. This sequence joins TRBV10-3 and TRBJ2-7; TRBD1 agrees at 7 bases. CDR3 length: 13 amino acids. V shed 6 bases and J 0 bases; nucleotides not matched to a gene: 2. From germline, CDR1 is ENHRY and CDR2 SYGVKD. CDR3 DNA: TGTGCCATCAGCTGGGACAGCTCCTACGAGCAGTACTTC. Protein: CAISWDSSYEQYF.

This chain uses TRBV6-1 with TRBJ2-3; 9 nucleotides align to TRBD1. V gave up 6 bases and J gave up 3 bases; unmatched junction bases: 7. The CDR3 covers 15 residues. CDR1 and CDR2 (germline): MNHNS, SASEGT. CDR3 nucleotide sequence: TGTGCCAGCAGGGACAGGGGAGGCTGGACAGATACGCAGTATTTT. Translated, it gives CASRDRGGWTDTQYF.